One sample yielded the 17 T cell receptor beta chains listed below, sequenced in a study of Ad26.COV2.S vaccination and SARS-CoV-2 variants. Treatment given: roughly 18 received Ad26.COV2.S at low or high dose, single or two shots; several received placebo; per-sample allocation not given. Specimen acquisition occurred on day 63 following the initial vaccine or placebo injection. Assay: immunoSEQ multiplex PCR; the TCRdb copy retains only in-frame clones and omits some. The repertoire holds a few hundred thousand clones, around 87% seen once, with 3.4% in the top ten. Sequencing was performed on peripheral blood, taken in a trial of Ad26.COV2.S vaccine versus placebo. The receptors were sampled from a person aged 18-60 years who received the Ad26.COV2.S COVID-19 vaccine or a placebo.

This chain connects TRBV7-2 to TRBJ2-3; 9 nucleotides match TRBD2. The V segment lost 5 bases and the J segment 5 bases; nucleotides outside the gene matches: 11. Per the germline V gene, CDR1 is SGHTA and CDR2 is FQGNSA. The CDR3 has 16 amino acids. CDR3 bases: TGTGCCAGCAGCCGTACGAGCGGGGGGTGGGGAGATACGCAGTATTTT. This sequence encodes CASSRTSGGWGDTQYF.

The rearrangement joins TRBV9 to TRBJ1-4; a weak D match, TRBD1 (6 bases). Germline V gene sequence: CDR1 SGDLS, CDR2 YYNGEE. The CDR3 is made up of 14 amino acids. V was pared by 2 bases and J by 2 bases, with 7 bases between. The CDR3 sequence: CASSVGATNEKLFF. CDR3 bases: TGTGCCAGCAGCGTGGGGGCGACTAATGAAAAACTGTTTTTT. Full variable domain (missing parts from reference TRBV9 and TRBJ1-4): DSGVTQTPKHLITATGQRVTLRCSPRSGDLSVYWYQQSLDQGLQFLIQYYNGEERAKGNILERFSAQQFPDLHSELNLSSLELGDSALYFCASSVGATNEKLFFGSGTQLSVL.

The chain is built from TRBV30 and TRBJ1-6, with unresolved D. Germline CDR1 reads GTSNPN; CDR2 reads SVGIG (reference sequence). The V end was cut by 0 bases, the J end by 8 bases, with 8 bases between. The CDR3 covers 13 residues. CDR3 in amino acids: CAWSVGIDSPLHF. The CDR3 DNA is TGTGCCTGGAGTGTGGGGATCGATTCACCCCTCCACTTT.

CDR3 nucleotides: TGTGCCAGCAGCATGAGACAGGGCGGGAGTGAAGCTTTCTTT. Residues: CASSMRQGGSEAFF. The rearrangement joins TRBV7-2 to TRBJ1-1; the match to TRBD1 covers 7 bases. J gave up 7 bases and V 5 bases, and 10 bases lay outside the gene matches. Germline V gene sequence: CDR1 SGHTA, CDR2 FQGNSA. The length of the CDR3 is 14 residues.

The chain combines TRBV5-1 with TRBJ2-1; TRBD2 matches 7 bases. This CDR3 comprises 14 residues. V shed 1 base and J 6 bases; nucleotides not matched to a gene: 4. CDR1 and CDR2 (germline): SGHRS, YFSETQ. The CDR3 DNA sequence: TGCGCCAGCAGCTTGACTAGCGATTTCAATGAGCAGTTCTTC. Encoded protein: CASSLTSDFNEQFF.

Comment on this clone: Other DNA sequences within the sample encode an identical CDR3. V is TRBV9 and J is TRBJ2-7, with 9 bases identical to TRBD2. V gave up 0 bases and J gave up 3 bases; unmatched junction bases: 1. The CDR3 runs to 14 residues. From germline, CDR1 is SGDLS and CDR2 YYNGEE. The CDR3 DNA is TGTGCCAGCAGCGTAGGACTAGCGGACTACGAGCAGTACTTC. It codes for CASSVGLADYEQYF.

On this clone itself: At the DNA level, this CDR3 is encoded by other sequences in the same sample as well. V usage is TRBV11-2 and J usage is TRBJ2-2; 10 bases map to TRBD2. This CDR3 is built from 15 residues. The germline V gene encodes CDR1 SGHAT and CDR2 FQNNGV. Germline trimming cut 6 bases from V and 6 bases from J; bases unmatched to any gene: 7. The CDR3 sequence is CASRSGGANSGELFF. The CDR3 region has the DNA TGTGCCAGCAGAAGCGGGGGGGCGAATTCCGGGGAGCTGTTTTTT.

This clone was picked up a small number of times. V usage is TRBV27 and J usage is TRBJ1-2; D call uncertain. The germline gives CDR1 MNHEY, CDR2 SMNVEV (reference sequence). Trimming stripped 5 bases from V and 5 bases from J, with 15 bases between. The CDR3 is 14 amino acids. CDR3 loop: CASSQNLPRYGYTF. CDR3 nucleotide sequence: TGTGCCAGCAGTCAAAACTTACCCCGATATGGCTACACCTTC.

The chain combines TRBV29-1 with TRBJ2-1; 7 bases are a match to TRBD1. The V and J ends lost 4 bases and 0 bases, in that order; junction bases with no gene match: 9. The CDR3 sequence is 16 residues long. Germline V gene lookup returns CDR1 SQVTM and CDR2 ANQGSEA. CDR3 residues: CSVGTRQGSSYNEQFF. The CDR3 DNA sequence: TGCAGCGTTGGAACCCGACAGGGCAGCTCCTACAATGAGCAGTTCTTC.

In its sample, this clone was seen once. This rearrangement joins TRBV14 to TRBJ2-1; D possibly matches TRBD1 or TRBD2 (5 bases each). V lost 4 bases and J 8 bases, leaving 33 bases between the germline ends. This CDR3 is 20 amino acids long. Germline assignment: CDR1 SGHDN and CDR2 FVKESK. This CDR3 reads CASSRRILTARDPGFDEQFF. CDR3 DNA: TGTGCCAGCAGCCGACGAATCCTTACCGCCCGGGACCCAGGGTTTGATGAGCAGTTCTTC.

This chain uses TRBV2 with TRBJ2-7, with D perhaps TRBD1 or TRBD2 (5 bases each). The V gene's germline CDR1 is SNHLY and CDR2 FYNNEI. Trimming cost V 7 bases and J 4 bases, with 11 bases left between them. The CDR3 totals 12 residues. The CDR3 DNA is TGTGCCAGCATGGGGGTACTGTACGAGCAGTACTTC. Encoded protein: CASMGVLYEQYF.

This clone has a single count. V is TRBV4-3 and J is TRBJ2-3; D is perhaps TRBD1 or TRBD2 (5 bases each). CDR1 is LGHNA and CDR2 is YSLEER in the germline V gene. The CDR3 length is 16 residues. V dropped 0 bases and J dropped 3 bases, with 13 bases sitting between them. For the CDR3, the DNA is TGCGCCAGCAGCCAAGATCTCGTGGGGGTGACAGATACGCAGTATTTT. Translation: CASSQDLVGVTDTQYF.

The chain links TRBV6-1 to TRBJ1-2; no clear D. Germline-derived CDR1 and CDR2 are MNHNS and SASEGT. This CDR3 is 15 amino acids long. Trimming took 1 base from V and 4 from J, leaving 13 bases between them. Here the CDR3 reads CASSEGSGRFYGYTF. Written as DNA, the CDR3 is TGTGCCAGCAGTGAAGGATCCGGTAGATTCTATGGCTACACCTTC.

This clone has more than one count but fewer than ten. The chain is built from TRBV7-9 and TRBJ1-1; D not certain. The CDR3 length is 11 residues. Per germline, CDR1 SEHNR and CDR2 FQNEAQ (reference sequence). Deletions cut 5 bases from V and 8 bases from J, with 9 bases between. CDR3 coding DNA: TGTGCCAGCAGCCCCCGGACCGAAGCTTTCTTT. Its protein is CASSPRTEAFF.

The chain employs TRBV28 and TRBJ2-5, with TRBD1 matching over 11 bases. Germline CDR1 MDHEN, CDR2 SYDVKM. The CDR3 contains 15 residues. Germline trimming cut 6 bases from V and 5 bases from J; bases unmatched to any gene: 8. CDR3 loop: CASRADRGLIETQYF. The CDR3 bases are TGTGCCAGCAGGGCGGACAGGGGGCTGATTGAGACCCAGTACTTC.

This sequence joins TRBV10-3 and TRBJ1-2; tentatively, D is TRBD1 (5 bases). V lost 8 bases, J lost 4 bases, and 11 bases lay in between. The CDR3 contains 12 residues. The V gene's germline CDR1 is ENHRY and CDR2 SYGVKD. CDR3 loop: CAIRDPLYGYTF. The CDR3 DNA reads as TGTGCCATCCGGGACCCCCTCTATGGCTACACCTTC.

V is TRBV6-1 and J is TRBJ1-5, with a possible D match to TRBD1 (5 bases). The germline CDR1 and CDR2 sequences are MNHNS and SASEGT. There are 17 residues in the CDR3. The V end was cut by 4 bases, the J end by 0 bases, with 16 bases between. CDR3 region: CASSGHRTGYSNQPQHF. In DNA form, the CDR3 reads TGTGCCAGCAGTGGCCACAGGACGGGCTATAGCAATCAGCCCCAGCATTTT.